One sample yielded the 28 T cell receptor beta chains listed below, sequenced in a study of blood T cell repertoires in COVID-19. The table came from immunoSEQ multiplex PCR; TCRdb's copy has only in-frame clones and leaves some out. The sample lists approximately 210,000 clones; about 86% were seen once. Sequencing used peripheral blood. The source of these receptors is a man in his fifties with active or convalescent COVID-19.

V gene TRBV11-2 combines with J gene TRBJ2-5, with unresolved D. With 2 bases removed from V and 5 bases from J, the gap between germline ends came to 12 bases. Germline V gene sequence: CDR1 SGHAT, CDR2 FQNNGV. The CDR3 runs 14 residues. The CDR3 nucleotides read TGTGCCAGCAGCTTAAGAGCCTTCGGGGAGACCCAGTACTTC. Protein: CASSLRAFGETQYF.

The CDR3 coding sequence is TGTGCCAGCAGTTACTCAATCCTAGCGGGAGAGGGAGATACGCAGTATTTT. Its protein is CASSYSILAGEGDTQYF. The gene calls are TRBV6-2 or TRBV6-3 and TRBJ2-3; 10 nucleotides agree with TRBD2. V lost 0 bases to trimming and J lost 5 bases; unmatched junction nucleotides: 8. Germline lookup yields CDR1 MNHEY and CDR2 SVGEGT. The CDR3 totals 17 residues.

The rearrangement uses TRBV10-3 and TRBJ2-5; 9 positions agree with TRBD1. CDR1 and CDR2 from the germline V gene are ENHRY and SYGVKD. J lost 4 bases, V lost 6 bases, and 15 bases had no gene match. The CDR3 has 17 residues. Here the CDR3 reads CAIRPGQGHVWGETQYF. DNA of the CDR3: TGTGCCATCAGACCGGGACAGGGCCACGTTTGGGGAGAGACCCAGTACTTC.

The chain links TRBV9 to TRBJ2-7; 10 bases match TRBD2. Germline values: CDR1 SGDLS, CDR2 YYNGEE. The CDR3 sequence is 14 residues long. V shed 4 bases, J shed 6 bases, and the junction held 7 bases outside the gene matches. CDR3 amino acids: CASSPGASGGEQYF. DNA for the CDR3: TGTGCCAGCAGCCCGGGGGCTAGCGGGGGCGAGCAGTACTTC.

As to this clone: This sample also contains other DNA sequences that code for the same CDR3. The genes are TRBV3-1 (or the pseudogene TRBV3-2) and TRBJ2-1, with 8 bases that match TRBD2. The CDR3 length is 17 residues. The germline gives CDR1 LGHDT, CDR2 YNNKEL (reference sequence). V gave up 0 bases and J gave up 0 bases; unmatched junction bases: 4. The CDR3 loop reads CASSQDTSGASYNEQFF. Written as DNA, the CDR3 is TGTGCCAGCAGCCAAGATACTAGCGGAGCCTCCTACAATGAGCAGTTCTTC.

In DNA, the CDR3 is TGTGCCAGCAGTTACTTTGGGCGCCTCTATGGCTACACCTTC. Protein product: CASSYFGRLYGYTF. The chain links TRBV6-2 or TRBV6-3 to TRBJ1-2; D call uncertain. Trimming pared 1 base from V and 4 bases from J, leaving 10 bases between. The CDR3 sequence is 14 residues long. Germline V gene data show CDR1 as MNHEY and CDR2 as SVGEGT.

The genes are TRBV9 and TRBJ1-1, with 7 bases lining up with TRBD1. The V gene end was trimmed by 5 bases and the J gene end by 0 bases; junction bases not matched to a gene: 13. CDR1 is SGDLS, CDR2 YYNGEE, per germline. The CDR3 covers 17 residues. CDR3 sequence: CASRGGLGQMMNTEAFF. CDR3 bases: TGTGCCAGCAGGGGAGGATTGGGACAGATGATGAACACTGAAGCTTTCTTT.

This clone was counted between two and nine times. The genes are TRBV19 and TRBJ1-3; D gene ambiguous. Germline loops: CDR1 LNHDA, CDR2 SQIVND (reference sequence). The V end lost 6 bases, the J end lost 0 bases, and 15 bases lay between the germline ends. There are 16 residues in the CDR3. The CDR3 DNA reads TGTGCCAGTAGGGCCAGCGGTGACATCTCTGGAAACACCATATATTTT. Translation gives CASRASGDISGNTIYF.

The chain employs TRBV7-2 and TRBJ1-2; 7 bases line up with TRBD1. CDR1 is SGHTA and CDR2 is FQGNSA in the germline V gene. V shed 0 bases and J 4 bases; nucleotides not matched to a gene: 11. The CDR3 is 17 amino acids. CDR3 in DNA: TGTGCCAGCAGCTTAGCCCCACCCAGGGGGTATAGCTATGGCTACACCTTC. It encodes CASSLAPPRGYSYGYTF.

This clone has just a few counts. The rearrangement joins TRBV11-2 to TRBJ2-1, with D possibly being TRBD1 (6 bases). CDR1 is SGHAT and CDR2 is FQNNGV in the germline V gene. The V end was cut by 0 bases, the J end by 12 bases, with 18 bases between. CDR3 length: 15 residues. As DNA, the CDR3 is TGTGCCAGCAGCTTAGACAGGGGCAACTATTATCGGCAGTTCTTC. As protein: CASSLDRGNYYRQFF.

CDR3 protein: CASSLAFLEEGTGELFF. The CDR3 coding sequence is TGTGCCAGCAGCTTAGCATTTTTGGAGGAGGGGACCGGGGAGCTGTTTTTT. The gene calls are TRBV7-9 and TRBJ2-2, with D tentatively TRBD2 (6 bases). This CDR3 contains 17 residues. The V and J ends lost 0 bases and 5 bases respectively, with 16 bases between them. Germline-derived CDR1 and CDR2 are SEHNR and FQNEAQ (reference sequence).

This clone was seen more than once but under ten times. The chain joins TRBV5-1 to TRBJ1-5; D uncertain. The CDR3 is 14 residues long. V gave up 4 bases and J gave up 0 bases, with 8 bases separating them. Germline values: CDR1 SGHRS, CDR2 YFSETQ. CDR3 protein: CASSLEISNQPQHF. The CDR3 DNA reads as TGCGCCAGCAGCCTAGAGATTAGCAATCAGCCCCAGCATTTT.

The chain has TRBV25-1 and TRBJ2-5, with D possibly TRBD1 on 6 matching bases. Trimming stripped 8 bases from V and 5 bases from J, with 15 bases between. CDR3 length equals 13 residues. In germline, CDR1 is MGHDK, CDR2 SYGVNS. This CDR3 reads CASQQGWEETQYF. DNA of the CDR3: TGTGCCAGCCAACAGGGCTGGGAGGAGACCCAGTACTTC.

The V gene is TRBV6-1, the J gene TRBJ1-5; D ambiguous. The V end was cut by 0 bases, the J end by 9 bases, with 15 bases between. Germline V gives CDR1 MNHNS, CDR2 SASEGT. The CDR3 covers 15 residues. The CDR3 nucleotides read TGTGCCAGCAGTGAAGCGCCCGGAGGTACATGGCCCCAGCATTTT. Its protein product is CASSEAPGGTWPQHF.

The V call is TRBV11-2, the J call TRBJ2-5, with D perhaps matching TRBD1 (6 bases). The V and J ends lost 7 bases and 1 base respectively, with 13 bases between them. The V gene's germline CDR1 is SGHAT and CDR2 FQNNGV. The CDR3 covers 14 residues. The CDR3 DNA sequence: TGTGCCAGCACCGCCGGGGACACCCAAGAGACCCAGTACTTC. It specifies CASTAGDTQETQYF.

This clone appeared a single time. V is TRBV19 and J is TRBJ2-5; 9 positions match TRBD1. Germline values: CDR1 LNHDA, CDR2 SQIVND (reference sequence). Trimming cost V 1 base and J 4 bases; bases outside gene matches: 7. The CDR3 consists of 16 residues. The CDR3 is CASSIGGGQGRETQYF. CDR3 DNA sequence: TGTGCCAGTAGTATAGGAGGGGGACAGGGTCGAGAGACCCAGTACTTC. The full variable domain, its missing parts supplied by reference TRBV19 and TRBJ2-5, is DGGITQSPKYLFRKEGQNVTLSCEQNLNHDAMYWYRQDPGQGLRLIYYSQIVNDFQKGDIAEGYSVSREKKESFPLTVTSAQKNPTAFYLCASSIGGGQGRETQYFGPGTRLLVL.

The rearrangement links TRBV15 to TRBJ2-7; D perhaps matches TRBD1 (5 bases). Trimming left V 0 bases short and J 2 bases short, with 14 bases between. The germline CDR1 and CDR2 sequences are LNHNV and YYDKDF (reference sequence). The CDR3 consists of 16 residues. The CDR3 nucleotides are TGTGCCACCAGCAGAGATGGAAGGGGATCCCCCTACGAGCAGTACTTC. This sequence encodes CATSRDGRGSPYEQYF.

The gene calls are TRBV3-1 (or the pseudogene TRBV3-2) and TRBJ1-1, with a tentative D call TRBD1 (6 bases). The germline V gene has CDR1 LGHDT and CDR2 YNNKEL (reference sequence). Trimming left V 4 bases short and J 4 bases short, with 10 bases between. CDR3 length: 13 amino acids. The CDR3 coding sequence is TGTGCCAGCAGCCCGAGGACAGCCACTGAAGCTTTCTTT. Translation gives CASSPRTATEAFF.

The chain employs TRBV11-3 and TRBJ2-7; 10 bases fit TRBD2. The CDR3 is made up of 14 amino acids. V shed 5 bases, J shed 3 bases, and the junction held 4 bases outside the gene matches. Germline CDR1 SGHNT, CDR2 YENEEA. The CDR3, as DNA: TGTGCCAGCAGCCCGGGACTAGCGAACTACGAGCAGTACTTC. Translated, it gives CASSPGLANYEQYF.

V usage is TRBV19 and J usage is TRBJ1-1; tentative D call: TRBD1 (6 bases). V was cut by 10 bases and J by 0 bases, with 9 bases left in between. The germline gives CDR1 LNHDA, CDR2 SQIVND (reference sequence). CDR3 length: 12 residues. CDR3 DNA sequence: TGTGCCACCGGACAGCTGAACACTGAAGCTTTCTTT. This codes for CATGQLNTEAFF.

The chain has TRBV7-8 and TRBJ1-6; D unresolved. Germline V gene lookup returns CDR1 SGHVS and CDR2 FQNEAQ. The V gene lost 1 base and the J gene lost 9 bases, with 13 bases spanning the gap. CDR3 length: 15 residues. CDR3 sequence (DNA): TGTGCCAGCAGCTTAGTACTTAAGGAGGGTTCACCCCTCCACTTT. Its protein is CASSLVLKEGSPLHF.

This clone qualifies as medium-sized. The chain uses TRBV5-1 and TRBJ2-2, with 9 positions matching TRBD1. Germline loops: CDR1 SGHRS, CDR2 YFSETQ. CDR3 length: 15 residues. V trimming: 1 base; J trimming: 4 bases; junction bases outside the gene matches: 2. The CDR3 bases are TGCGCCAGCAGCTTGCGGACAGGGGCCACCGGGGAGCTGTTTTTT. It is translated as CASSLRTGATGELFF.

The chain is built from TRBV9 and TRBJ2-7, with TRBD2 as a possible D gene (5 bases). With 3 bases removed from V and 7 bases from J, the gap between germline ends came to 14 bases. Germline V lookup: CDR1 SGDLS, CDR2 YYNGEE. The CDR3 extends over 13 amino acids. Here the CDR3 reads CASSAELWREQYF. In nucleotides, the CDR3 is TGTGCCAGCAGCGCCGAGCTCTGGAGGGAGCAGTACTTC.

This chain joins TRBV19 and TRBJ1-5; D gene ambiguous. From germline, CDR1 is LNHDA and CDR2 SQIVND (reference sequence). With 2 bases removed from V and 6 bases from J, the gap between germline ends came to 8 bases. The CDR3 sequence is 13 residues long. CDR3 sequence: CASSISGGQPQHF. CDR3 coding DNA: TGTGCCAGTAGTATATCCGGTGGTCAGCCCCAGCATTTT.

The CDR3 loop reads CASSVGLTATIKETQYF. The CDR3 DNA reads TGTGCCAGCAGCGTAGGGTTGACAGCAACTATTAAAGAGACCCAGTACTTC. The chain employs TRBV9 and TRBJ2-5; D perhaps matches TRBD1 (5 bases). Germline V gene sequence: CDR1 SGDLS, CDR2 YYNGEE. V was pared by 0 bases and J by 3 bases, with 18 bases between. The length of the CDR3 is 17 residues.

This chain joins TRBV27 and TRBJ1-2, with 7 bases fitting TRBD1. The germline gives CDR1 MNHEY, CDR2 SMNVEV (reference sequence). CDR3 length: 13 amino acids. V trimming: 3 bases; J trimming: 7 bases; junction bases outside the gene matches: 5. CDR3 loop: CASSFGTEAGYTF. The CDR3 coding sequence is TGTGCCAGCAGTTTCGGGACAGAGGCTGGCTACACCTTC.

The chain couples TRBV10-3 to TRBJ1-4, with TRBD1 as a possible D gene (6 bases). The CDR3 sequence is 14 residues long. Germline V gives CDR1 ENHRY, CDR2 SYGVKD. With 10 bases removed from V and 0 bases from J, the gap between germline ends came to 12 bases. Here the CDR3 DNA reads TGTGCCACTGCCCGGGACACAACTAATGAAAAACTGTTTTTT. Encoded protein: CATARDTTNEKLFF.

CDR3 sequence (DNA): TGTGCCACCAGCACTTCGGGGTACAATGAGCAGTTCTTC. Protein sequence: CATSTSGYNEQFF. The chain recombines TRBV15 with TRBJ2-1; D perhaps matches TRBD2 (5 bases). This CDR3 comprises 13 residues. Germline loops: CDR1 LNHNV, CDR2 YYDKDF (reference sequence). The germline V and J ends were trimmed by 4 bases and 4 bases, with 8 bases remaining between them.